These 21 T cell receptor beta chains came from one sample sequenced in a study of glioma-infiltrating T cells. Amplification of TCR alpha and beta CDR3 regions from RNA used iRepertoire nested multiplex PCR. TCRdb reprocessed the multiplex PCR reads via MiXCR and lists one record per CDR3 protein. The data show 300,000 to 400,000 distinct CDR3 sequences, roughly two fifths seen once. The specimen sequenced was glioma tissue, nonneoplastic brain tissue, or PBMCs (not recorded which). The receptors derive from a human donor with low-grade glioma or glioblastoma, undergoing nonglioma brain surgery, or in good health (not recorded which).

The rearrangement uses TRBV6-5 and TRBJ2-1; tentatively, D is TRBD2 (6 bases). Germline CDR1 is MNHEY and CDR2 is SVGAGI. This CDR3 has 14 amino acids. Here the CDR3 reads CASGYSQLVHEQFF. The CDR3 DNA is TGTGCTAGCGGTTACTCCCAACTAGTCCATGAGCAGTTCTTC.

Many counts were recorded for this clonotype. The chain employs TRBV28 and TRBJ1-5; D possibly corresponds to TRBD1 (5 bases). V gave up 5 bases and J gave up 5 bases, with 7 bases separating them. Per the germline V gene, CDR1 is MDHEN and CDR2 is SYDVKM. This CDR3 has 12 amino acids. As DNA, the CDR3 is TGTGCCAGCAGTCCGGGGGATCAGCCCCAGCATTTT. This codes for CASSPGDQPQHF.

In its sample, this clonotype was seen a few times. The chain links TRBV4-1 to TRBJ2-7, with TRBD2 identical over 9 bases. The CDR3 contains 16 residues. After removal of 0 bases from V and 4 bases from J, the junction contained 7 bases not matched to a gene. Germline V gene sequence: CDR1 MGHRA, CDR2 YSYEKL. The CDR3 coding sequence is TGCGCCAGCAGCCAAGATCTGCGGGAGGGCCTGTACGAGCAGTACTTC. Amino acids: CASSQDLREGLYEQYF.

A few counts support this clonotype. The chain joins TRBV7-6 to TRBJ1-2; 9 nucleotides match TRBD1. The CDR3 has 13 residues. Looked up from germline, CDR1 is SGHVS and CDR2 is FNYEAQ. V gave up 5 bases and J gave up 8 bases; unmatched junction bases: 6. The CDR3 reads CASSPRTGEGYTF. CDR3 sequence (DNA): TGTGCCAGCAGCCCAAGGACAGGGGAAGGCTACACCTTC.

There are a few counts of this clonotype. The chain joins TRBV28 to TRBJ2-7; perhaps D is TRBD1 or TRBD2 (5 bases each). The germline V and J ends were trimmed by 4 bases and 12 bases, with 16 bases remaining between them. The CDR3 is 12 residues long. From germline, CDR1 is MDHEN and CDR2 SYDVKM. CDR3 sequence (DNA): TGTGCCAGCAGTTCTGAGGGGATGAGGCCGTACTTC. Translating gives CASSSEGMRPYF.

This clonotype occurred a few times. The rearrangement joins TRBV2 to TRBJ2-3; TRBD2 matches 10 bases. The CDR3 is 15 residues long. CDR1 SNHLY and CDR2 FYNNEI come from the germline V gene. J was trimmed by 6 bases and V by 7 bases; bases with no gene match: 10. CDR3 nucleotides: TGTGCCAGCACCCCGGCTAGCGGGAGTGCGGATACGCAGTATTTT. It specifies CASTPASGSADTQYF.

Comment on this clonotype: This likely comes from a read error, as the CDR3 has no conserved phenylalanine or tryptophan at its end. The DNA for the CDR3 is TGTGCCATCAGCGCTCCCCAGGGGGCGAATGGCTACACCTCC. It yields the protein CAISAPQGANGYTS. The V gene is TRBV10-3, the J gene TRBJ1-2, with 8 bases matching TRBD1. V lost 6 bases to trimming and J lost 6 bases; unmatched junction nucleotides: 9. Germline CDR1 ENHRY, CDR2 SYGVKD. The length of the CDR3 is 14 residues.

This clonotype occurred a few times. This chain joins TRBV28 and TRBJ2-7; D possibly corresponds to TRBD1 (6 bases). V was trimmed by 3 bases and J by 1 base, leaving 16 bases between them. CDR1 and CDR2 (germline): MDHEN, SYDVKM. The CDR3 consists of 16 residues. The chain's CDR3 is CASSLDLDRRSYEQYF. The CDR3 nucleotides are TGTGCCAGCAGTTTGGACCTCGACAGGAGATCCTACGAGCAGTACTTC.

V and J are TRBV6-4 and TRBJ2-3; no clear D gene. The V end lost 6 bases, the J end lost 5 bases, and 15 bases lay between the germline ends. The CDR3 has 14 residues. Germline CDR1 is MRHNA and CDR2 is SNTAGT. The CDR3 reads CASSPNWFEDTQYF. CDR3 nucleotides: TGTGCCAGCAGCCCAAATTGGTTTGAAGATACGCAGTATTTT.

In DNA form, the CDR3 reads TGTGCCAGCAGTTACTCTAGGGTCGAGCAGTACTTC. It encodes CASSYSRVEQYF. V gene TRBV6-6 combines with J gene TRBJ2-7; D is uncertain. This CDR3 has 12 residues. Trimming shortened V by 0 bases and J by 6 bases, and 6 bases separated the two germline ends. CDR1 and CDR2 from the germline V gene are MNHNY and SVGAGI (reference sequence).

This clonotype was observed a handful of times. This chain links TRBV4-2 with TRBJ2-1; 10 bases match TRBD2. This CDR3 is built from 15 residues. Germline loops: CDR1 LGHNA, CDR2 YNFKEQ. Trimming at V came to 2 bases and at J to 5 bases, leaving 3 bases not matched to a gene. CDR3 DNA: TGTGCCAGCAGCCAATTAGCGGGAGGTAACAATGAGCAGTTCTTC. Its translation is CASSQLAGGNNEQFF.

As for this clonotype: This could be a read error, since a much larger clone is one nucleotide away. The chain uses TRBV28 and TRBJ1-2; tentative D call: TRBD1 (5 bases). V was shortened by 2 bases and J by 8 bases, with 15 bases between the two germline ends. Per the germline V gene, CDR1 is MDHEN and CDR2 is SYDVKM. CDR3 length equals 14 residues. The CDR3 bases are TGTGCCAGCAGTTTAGTCGGGACTTCCTGCGGCTACACCTTC. It encodes CASSLVGTSCGYTF.

This clonotype was recorded at least ten times. The chain uses TRBV27 and TRBJ2-5, with D hard to call. The CDR3 covers 13 residues. Trimming cost V 3 bases and J 5 bases, with 10 bases left between them. Looked up from germline, CDR1 is MNHEY and CDR2 is SMNVEV (reference sequence). The CDR3 DNA follows: TGTGCCAGCAGTTTTCGCCGGCGGGAGACCCAGTACTTC. It translates to CASSFRRRETQYF.

The rearrangement joins TRBV24-1 to TRBJ1-1; D is uncertain. CDR1 and CDR2 (germline): KGHDR, SFDVKD. Trimming cost V 7 bases and J 3 bases, with 8 bases left between them. The CDR3 loop spans 12 amino acids. In DNA, the CDR3 is TGTGCCACCAGGTCGGTGGACACTGAAGCTTTCTTT. This translates into CATRSVDTEAFF.

The chain is built from TRBV29-1 and TRBJ2-1; D tentatively reads TRBD1 or TRBD2 (5 bases each). CDR3 length equals 15 residues. Trimming removed 7 bases from V and 0 bases from J, with 16 bases in between. CDR1 and CDR2 from the germline V gene are SQVTM and ANQGSEA. This CDR3 is CSGMGVRSSYNEQFF. CDR3 nucleotide sequence: TGCAGCGGAATGGGGGTCAGAAGCTCCTACAATGAGCAGTTCTTC.

In this sample, this clonotype turned up a few times. This chain connects TRBV12-3 or TRBV12-4 to TRBJ2-1; D call uncertain. Trimming pared 8 bases from V and 0 bases from J, leaving 8 bases between. This CDR3 spans 13 amino acids. This chain's CDR3 is CASLGSSYNEQFF. In nucleotides, the CDR3 is TGTGCCAGCCTGGGTAGCTCCTACAATGAGCAGTTCTTC.

The chain combines TRBV4-1 with TRBJ2-5; 7 positions agree with TRBD1. Trimming removed 1 base from V and 2 bases from J; junction bases left unmatched: 7. Germline CDR1 and CDR2: MGHRA and YSYEKL. This CDR3 has 16 amino acids. The CDR3 bases are TGCGCCAGCAGCCAAGGTGGGAGACAGGGACAAGAGACCCAGTACTTC. Translating gives CASSQGGRQGQETQYF.

The rearrangement uses TRBV28 and TRBJ2-1, with TRBD2 identical over 11 bases. The V gene end was trimmed by 5 bases and the J gene end by 7 bases; junction bases not matched to a gene: 10. CDR3 length: 16 amino acids. Per germline, CDR1 MDHEN and CDR2 SYDVKM. The CDR3 nucleotides read TGTGCCAGCAGTACGGGACTAGCGGCCGGCTGGAATGAGCAGTTCTTC. As protein: CASSTGLAAGWNEQFF.

CDR3 residues: CASSESSPVDTQHF. The CDR3 region has the DNA TGCGCCAGCAGTGAGTCGTCCCCGGTTGATACGCAGCATTTT. This rearrangement joins TRBV10-2 to TRBJ2-3; unclear D gene. The end of the DNA aligns better with TRBJ1-5, so the J call may be wrong. This CDR3 is built from 14 residues. Germline V gene lookup returns CDR1 WSHSY and CDR2 SAAADI.

On this clonotype itself: This likely comes from a read error, as the CDR3 has no conserved phenylalanine or tryptophan at its end. The V and J genes are TRBV15 and TRBJ2-7, with TRBD2 matching over 7 bases. Germline V gives CDR1 LNHNV, CDR2 YYDKDF (reference sequence). The CDR3 contains 15 residues. Trimming took 6 bases from V and 6 from J; bases not matched to a gene: 14. Here the CDR3 reads CATSGSRRGTSEQYL. In DNA form, the CDR3 reads TGTGCCACCAGTGGGTCGAGGCGGGGGACTTCCGAGCAGTACCTC.

Concerning this clonotype: This may stem from a read error, because a much larger clone lies one nucleotide away. The gene calls are TRBV28 and TRBJ1-2; D call uncertain. There are 13 residues in the CDR3. The germline V gene has CDR1 MDHEN and CDR2 SYDVKM. The CDR3 is CASTISPDYGYAF. The CDR3 region has the DNA TGTGCCAGCACCATTTCCCCGGACTATGGCTACGCCTTC.